This TCR beta chain was captured in a study of blood T cells in healthy people across ages. A second PCR of about 6 to 12 cycles used a sample-barcoded 5' primer and a J-beta primer mix. TCRdb re-derived calls from the 5' RACE reads in MiXCR, one entry per CDR3 protein. The top ten hold around 15% of the sample, which has roughly 900,000 distinct CDR3 sequences, under 30% seen once. CDR3 length: 17 residues. CDR1 is DFQATT, CDR2 SNEGSKA, per germline (reference sequence). Trimming cost V 0 bases and J 7 bases; bases outside gene matches: 16. Findings and caveats of the study: Strong correlation linked observed beta diversity and percent naive T cells. Unknown donor CMV status possibly confounded expanded clonotype changes.

This clonotype occurred many times. Its antigen is undetermined. A clone one base away is much larger, so this may be a read error. V gene TRBV20-1 combines with J gene TRBJ2-7; 9 bases map to TRBD1. This clonotype was obtained from an elderly woman in good health. Sequencing was performed on blood. CDR3: CSARDLLDRGIVDEQYF. The CDR3 DNA reads TGCAGTGCTAGAGATTTACTCGACAGGGGGATCGTCGATGAGCAGTACTTC.